The 18 T cell receptor beta chains below come from one sample, sequenced in a study of T cells in Graves' hyperthyroidism and ophthalmopathy. RNA transcripts served as the template for amplifying TCR beta CDR3 regions. A first-round RT-PCR of the TCR CDR3 used the HTBI primer set. TCRdb redid the calling of the multiplex PCR reads with MiXCR, one entry per CDR3 protein. The sample contains approximately 590,000 distinct CDR3 sequences, more than 15% of which appear only once. The source material was blood. These receptors all come from a woman in her thirties with Graves' hyperthyroidism.

In its sample, this clonotype was seen many times. The J gene is TRBJ2-7, the V gene TRBV30, with 7 bases that match TRBD2. CDR3 length: 16 residues. Germline CDR1 reads GTSNPN; CDR2 reads SVGIG (reference sequence). J gave up 3 bases and V 5 bases, and 16 bases lay outside the gene matches. This CDR3 is CAWGPISSGALYEQYF. The CDR3 DNA is TGTGCCTGGGGACCGATATCGAGCGGGGCGCTCTACGAGCAGTACTTC.

The V gene is TRBV5-6, the J gene TRBJ2-1, with TRBD2 matching over 7 bases. The V gene end was trimmed by 2 bases and the J gene end by 0 bases; junction bases not matched to a gene: 8. The CDR3 is 17 residues long. Germline V gene data show CDR1 as SGHDT and CDR2 as YYEEEE. The chain's CDR3 is CASSFPAGRSSYNEQFF. In DNA, the CDR3 is TGTGCCAGCAGCTTTCCAGCGGGACGAAGCTCCTACAATGAGCAGTTCTTC. The full variable domain, completed using reference TRBV5-6 and TRBJ2-1, is DAGVTQSPTHLIKTRGQQVTLRCSPKSGHDTVSWYQQALGQGPQFIFQYYEEEERQRGNFPDRFSGHQFPNYSSELNVNALLLGDSALYLCASSFPAGRSSYNEQFFGPGTRLTVL.

The chain is built from TRBV4-1 and TRBJ2-2; TRBD2 matches 8 bases. J gave up 1 base and V 0 bases, and 13 bases lay outside the gene matches. Germline lookup yields CDR1 MGHRA and CDR2 YSYEKL. The CDR3 covers 20 residues. CDR3 protein: CASSQESGLAGNRNTGELFF. In DNA form, the CDR3 reads TGCGCCAGCAGCCAAGAGTCGGGGCTAGCGGGCAACCGGAACACCGGGGAGCTGTTTTTT.

This clonotype was found many times. The J gene is TRBJ2-5, the V gene TRBV29-1; 12 positions agree with TRBD2. Germline V gives CDR1 SQVTM, CDR2 ANQGSEA. CDR3 length: 15 residues. With V trimmed by 5 bases and J by 9 bases, 13 bases remained unmatched. For the CDR3, the DNA is TGCAGCGTTATGACTAGCGGGAGCCTCACAGGAGCCCAGTACTTC. It encodes CSVMTSGSLTGAQYF. Full variable domain (outside the CDR3, taken from reference TRBV29-1 and TRBJ2-5): SAVISQKPSRDICQRGTSLTIQCQVDSQVTMMFWYRQQPGQSLTLIATANQGSEATYESGFVIDKFPISRPNLTFSTLTVSNMSPEDSSIYLCSVMTSGSLTGAQYFGPGTRLLVL.

This clonotype was seen many times. This sequence joins TRBV5-1 and TRBJ2-1; the match to TRBD2 covers 10 bases. Germline CDR1 SGHRS, CDR2 YFSETQ. Unmatched junction bases numbered 7, after V lost 0 bases and J lost 4 bases. The CDR3 contains 17 residues. The CDR3 sequence is CASSLGILAGAYNEQFF. Here the CDR3 DNA reads TGCGCCAGCAGCTTGGGGATTCTAGCGGGAGCTTACAATGAGCAGTTCTTC.

The table lists this clonotype with many counts. The genes are TRBV9 and TRBJ1-1; weak D call: TRBD1 (5 bases). This CDR3 contains 17 residues. Germline CDR1 reads SGDLS; CDR2 reads YYNGEE. V was trimmed by 0 bases and J by 2 bases, leaving 17 bases between them. The chain's CDR3 is CASSVVIVLGTNTEAFF. Here the CDR3 DNA reads TGTGCCAGCAGCGTAGTTATCGTCTTGGGGACCAACACTGAAGCTTTCTTT. Complete variable domain (other parts from reference TRBV9 and TRBJ1-1): DSGVTQTPKHLITATGQRVTLRCSPRSGDLSVYWYQQSLDQGLQFLIQYYNGEERAKGNILERFSAQQFPDLHSELNLSSLELGDSALYFCASSVVIVLGTNTEAFFGQGTRLTVV.

This clonotype was detected a few times. The chain recombines TRBV4-1 with TRBJ1-1, with TRBD1 matching over 8 bases. Germline trimming cut 3 bases from V and 2 bases from J; bases unmatched to any gene: 8. Germline V gene sequence: CDR1 MGHRA, CDR2 YSYEKL. The CDR3 covers 16 residues. CDR3 in DNA: TGCGCCAGCAGCCACCAAGTGGACAGGGTCAACACTGAAGCTTTCTTT. Translated: CASSHQVDRVNTEAFF.

This clonotype occurred many times. The chain carries TRBV27 and TRBJ2-7; D gene uncertain. The germline CDR1 and CDR2 sequences are MNHEY and SMNVEV (reference sequence). V was pared by 2 bases and J by 2 bases, with 10 bases between. The CDR3 contains 14 residues. The CDR3 bases are TGTGCCAGCAGTTTAAAAGGTTCCGCCTACGAGCAGTACTTC. Its protein is CASSLKGSAYEQYF.

This clonotype was found many times. As DNA, the CDR3 is TGTGCCAGCAGCCACACCCGCACAGATACGCAGTATTTT. Translated: CASSHTRTDTQYF. The chain carries TRBV5-8 and TRBJ2-3, with D hard to call. Germline CDR1 reads SGHTS; CDR2 reads YDEGEE. This CDR3 has 13 amino acids. V lost 4 bases, J lost 1 base, and 7 bases lay in between.

In this sample, this clonotype turned up a few times. The gene calls are TRBV15 and TRBJ2-1; 10 bases agree with TRBD2. V dropped 5 bases and J dropped 1; count of bases not matched to a gene: 8. This CDR3 region has 17 residues. The germline gives CDR1 LNHNV, CDR2 YYDKDF (reference sequence). DNA for the CDR3: TGTGCCACCAGCGAAACACGTAGCGGGAGGTCCTACAATGAGCAGTTCTTC. This translates into CATSETRSGRSYNEQFF.

V and J are TRBV12-3 or TRBV12-4 and TRBJ2-3; 8 nucleotides align to TRBD1. J lost 6 bases, V lost 0 bases, and 5 bases had no gene match. This CDR3 is built from 15 residues. In DNA, the CDR3 is TGTGCCAGCAGTTTAGCGCAGGGGGCAGGGGATACGCAGTATTTT. Translated, it gives CASSLAQGAGDTQYF.

This clonotype was found a few times. CDR3 amino acids: CASSTPGLTNEQFF. The CDR3, as DNA: TGTGCCAGTAGCACCCCGGGACTCACCAATGAGCAGTTCTTC. The rearrangement joins TRBV19 to TRBJ2-1; D might be TRBD2 (6 bases). CDR3 length: 14 residues. Per the germline V gene, CDR1 is LNHDA and CDR2 is SQIVND (reference sequence). Trimming left V 6 bases short and J 6 bases short, with 15 bases between.

This clonotype appeared many times. J is TRBJ2-3 and V is TRBV5-5; TRBD1 aligns across 9 bases. Germline V gives CDR1 SGHKS, CDR2 YYEKEE (reference sequence). J gave up 4 bases and V 3 bases, and 6 bases lay outside the gene matches. The CDR3 is 15 amino acids. CDR3 nucleotides: TGTGCCAGCAGCTCCGGGACAGGGATCCCAGATACGCAGTATTTT. Amino acids: CASSSGTGIPDTQYF.

The V gene is TRBV10-3, the J gene TRBJ1-6; no definite D call. The germline V gene has CDR1 ENHRY and CDR2 SYGVKD. The CDR3 loop spans 16 amino acids. Trimming left V 1 base short and J 8 bases short, with 15 bases between. DNA for the CDR3: TGTGCCATCAGTGAGTTTCGCGTCGCGGACTATTCACCCCTCCACTTT. This gives the protein CAISEFRVADYSPLHF.

The chain employs TRBV4-2 and TRBJ2-5, with 9 bases identical to TRBD2. This CDR3 is 16 amino acids long. V trimming: 2 bases; J trimming: 1 base; junction bases outside the gene matches: 5. CDR1 is LGHNA and CDR2 is YNFKEQ in the germline V gene. The CDR3 loop reads CASSQFSGSLQETQYF. CDR3 nucleotide sequence: TGTGCCAGCAGCCAATTTAGCGGGAGTCTCCAAGAGACCCAGTACTTC.

The genes are TRBV28 and TRBJ2-2, with TRBD2 identical over 7 bases. Germline V lookup: CDR1 MDHEN, CDR2 SYDVKM. The V segment lost 3 bases and the J segment 5 bases; nucleotides outside the gene matches: 6. This CDR3 region has 15 residues. The CDR3 reads CASSLDGRWTGELFF. The CDR3 nucleotides are TGTGCCAGCAGTTTGGACGGGAGGTGGACCGGGGAGCTGTTTTTT. The variable domain in full, with the rest retrieved from reference TRBV28 and TRBJ2-2, is DVKVTQSSRYLVKRTGEKVFLECVQDMDHENMFWYRQDPGLGLRLIYFSYDVKMKEKGDIPEGYSVSREKKERFSLILESASTNQTSMYLCASSLDGRWTGELFFGEGSRLTVL.

Points on this clonotype: One base away lies a much larger clone, so this may be a sequencing read error. V usage is TRBV30 and J usage is TRBJ1-2, with a possible D match to TRBD1 (6 bases). The CDR3 has 17 amino acids. Germline V lookup: CDR1 GTSNPN, CDR2 SVGIG (reference sequence). CDR3 DNA sequence: TGTGCCTGGAGTGTACGGCGCGCCGGGACACCCAACTATGGCTGCACCTTC. Protein product: CAWSVRRAGTPNYGCTF.

This clonotype was seen ten or more times. The chain couples TRBV27 to TRBJ2-1, with 12 bases aligning to TRBD2. The CDR3 length is 15 residues. The J segment lost 6 bases and the V segment lost 4 bases, leaving 4 bases of the junction unmatched. CDR1 and CDR2 (germline): MNHEY, SMNVEV (reference sequence). Written as DNA, the CDR3 is TGTGCCAGCAGTTCTAGCGGGAGGGCCGGCAATGAGCAGTTCTTC. Residues: CASSSSGRAGNEQFF.